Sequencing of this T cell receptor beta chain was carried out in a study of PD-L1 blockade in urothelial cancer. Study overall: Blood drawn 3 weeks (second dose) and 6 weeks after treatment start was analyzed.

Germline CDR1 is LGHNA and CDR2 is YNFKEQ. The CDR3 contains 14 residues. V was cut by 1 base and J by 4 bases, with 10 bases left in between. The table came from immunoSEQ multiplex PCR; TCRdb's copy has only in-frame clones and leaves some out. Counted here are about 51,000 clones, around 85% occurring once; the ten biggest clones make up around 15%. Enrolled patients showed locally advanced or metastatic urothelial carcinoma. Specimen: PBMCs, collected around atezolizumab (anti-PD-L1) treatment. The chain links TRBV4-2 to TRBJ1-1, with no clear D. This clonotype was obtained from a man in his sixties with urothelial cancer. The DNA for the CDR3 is TGTGCCAGCAGCCAAGTGGAGGGCAGCACTGAAGCTTTCTTT. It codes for CASSQVEGSTEAFF.